Listed below are T cell receptor beta chains from one sample, sequenced in a study of cytomegalovirus exposure and HLA in healthy donors. Only in-frame clones appear in the TCRdb table, and some are missing; sequencing was by immunoSEQ multiplex PCR. The profile covers more than 100,000 clones, with approximately 79% appearing a single time and approximately 1% taken by the ten largest. Sequenced sample: PBMCs. The receptors stem from a male donor in good health and CMV-seronegative. CDR3s include the opening cysteine and the closing phenylalanine or tryptophan. The size entry is marked missing in some rows and otherwise reads once, few, many or a size class.

NA NA 15 TRBV6-4 CASSAPSGGGYEQYF
NA TRBJ1-2 14 TRBV19 CASSDPGTGDGYTF
NA TRBJ2-1 15 TRBV5-4 CASSRDTSSYNEQFF
few TRBJ1-4 15 TRBV5-1 CASSLAAGAGEKLFF
once TRBJ2-1 14 TRBV7-8 CASSLVGGLNEQFF
few TRBJ1-4 14 TRBV5-1 CASSPGTGEEKLFF
once TRBJ1-2 12 TRBV5-4 CASSLTAGGYTF
NA TRBJ2-7 14 TRBV6-5 CASSYSVHRGEQYF
NA TRBJ2-1 17 TRBV14 CASSRYGQGKIYNEQFF
NA TRBJ2-3 17 TRBV13 CASSLRMAGGITDTQYF
NA TRBJ2-7 15 TRBV5-4 CASSWSKGTWDEQYF
NA TRBJ2-5 14 TRBV5-1 CASSLGGVQETQYF
NA TRBJ2-1 13 TRBV12-5 CASGLRDYNEQFF
NA TRBJ2-3 16 TRBV15 CATSRDRRQGADTQYF
NA TRBJ1-5 16 TRBV5-1 CASSLDFSNSNQPQHF
NA TRBJ2-3 15 TRBV6-4 CASSDRGQGADTQYF
NA TRBJ2-4 15 TRBV19 CASRREGALGNIQYF
NA TRBJ2-1 15 TRBV11-3 CASSLARDSTVEQFF
few TRBJ1-1 11 TRBV25-1 CASSERFEAFF
NA TRBJ2-5 15 TRBV15 CATSRPRSEGETQYF
NA TRBJ1-3 15 TRBV5-8 CASSLEGVTGNTIYF
NA TRBJ2-5 13 TRBV6-1 CASSGDRDETQYF
NA TRBJ2-5 15 TRBV4-3 CASSPRTGGWETQYF
few TRBJ2-2 17 TRBV23-1 CASSHQETSGGPGELFF
few TRBJ1-2 15 TRBV4-1 CASSQVRKTGGGYTF
once TRBJ2-7 13 TRBV6-1 CASSEGRFYEQYF
NA TRBJ2-3 15 TRBV9 CASSVSTSGEDTQYF
NA TRBJ2-5 16 TRBV7-9 CASSPTSREGAKTQYF
NA TRBJ2-2 17 TRBV5-1 CASSRTSGGKNTGELFF
NA TRBJ1-5 15 TRBV7-2 CASSPDRYSNQPQHF
NA TRBJ2-7 16 TRBV6-5 CASSYDRSYSSYEQYF
NA TRBJ2-3 14 TRBV7-2 CASSFSGGGDTQYF
NA TRBJ2-1 11 TRBV27 CASMVTGDRFF
NA TRBJ2-7 17 TRBV5-1 CASSIGLAGPSSYEQYF
NA TRBJ1-6 14 TRBV30 CAWSVGSYNSPLHF
NA TRBJ1-2 17 TRBV5-4 CASSRGSGTRVDYGYTF
NA TRBJ2-3 16 TRBV5-4 CASSLGADRGTDTQYF
NA TRBJ1-6 15 TRBV10-3 CAAAADSSYNSPLHF
NA TRBJ2-2 16 TRBV19 CASRKRTGDVSGELFF
few TRBJ1-1 15 TRBV7-9 CASSLGKQGNTEAFF
few TRBJ2-6 19 TRBV7-9 CASSLWGGTGGAGANVLTF
NA TRBJ2-5 14 TRBV6-5 CASRGWDSTETQYF
NA TRBJ2-7 14 TRBV27 CASTLPGGSYEQYF
NA TRBJ2-2 14 TRBV6-5 CASRGRKDTGELFF
NA TRBJ2-5 15 TRBV27 CASSGLGQTQETQYF
NA TRBJ2-2 15 TRBV5-1 CASSTPSGSGGELFF
NA TRBJ2-3 12 TRBV9 CASSRVRDTQYF
few TRBJ2-3 13 TRBV5-6 CASSLGSSDTQYF
NA TRBJ1-5 12 TRBV11-2 CASSLGHQPQHF